Below, 8 T cell receptor beta chains from the same sample are listed, as sequenced in a study of blood T cell repertoires in COVID-19. The table came from immunoSEQ multiplex PCR; TCRdb's copy has only in-frame clones and leaves some out. The repertoire holds 120,000 to 150,000 clones, with under 80% as singletons. The sample consisted of peripheral blood. The receptor source for this set is a man in his fifties or sixties with acute or convalescent COVID-19.

The chain combines TRBV7-9 with TRBJ2-1, with 10 bases lining up with TRBD1. CDR3 length equals 17 residues. The V gene end was trimmed by 4 bases and the J gene end by 4 bases; junction bases not matched to a gene: 10. Germline CDR1 and CDR2: SEHNR and FQNEAQ (reference sequence). The CDR3 coding sequence is TGTGCCAGCAGCTCCCGACAGGGGGCTAAAAGATACAATGAGCAGTTCTTC. Its translation: CASSSRQGAKRYNEQFF.

This clone is a singleton in its sample. This rearrangement joins TRBV11-2 to TRBJ2-1; TRBD2 matches 14 bases. CDR3 length: 18 residues. Unmatched junction bases numbered 13, after V lost 5 bases and J lost 7 bases. CDR1 is SGHAT and CDR2 is FQNNGV in the germline V gene. The CDR3 protein is CASSHYAGLAGAANEQFF. CDR3 DNA sequence: TGTGCCAGCAGCCATTACGCGGGACTAGCGGGAGCGGCTAATGAGCAGTTCTTC.

This clone was seen once. The chain employs TRBV27 and TRBJ2-3; the match to TRBD1 covers 8 bases. The CDR3 is 17 amino acids. Germline loops: CDR1 MNHEY, CDR2 SMNVEV (reference sequence). Trimming cost V 6 bases and J 6 bases; bases outside gene matches: 17. In DNA form, the CDR3 reads TGTGCCAGCAGAACTCTACTGACAGGGGACCCTTGGGATACGCAGTATTTT. Translating gives CASRTLLTGDPWDTQYF.

The chain recombines TRBV28 with TRBJ2-5, with 12 positions matching TRBD2. Germline V gene sequence: CDR1 MDHEN, CDR2 SYDVKM. The CDR3 is made up of 15 amino acids. V gave up 4 bases and J gave up 4 bases; unmatched junction bases: 4. In DNA form, the CDR3 reads TGTGCCAGCAGTTCGGCTAGCGGGAGGGGAGAGACCCAGTACTTC. The encoded protein is CASSSASGRGETQYF.

The chain employs TRBV19 and TRBJ2-7; D is possibly TRBD2 (6 bases). The germline V gene has CDR1 LNHDA and CDR2 SQIVND (reference sequence). The germline V and J ends were trimmed by 2 bases and 5 bases, with 16 bases remaining between them. CDR3 length equals 15 residues. CDR3 sequence reads: CASSIIEGRWDEQYF. DNA of the CDR3: TGTGCCAGTAGTATAATAGAGGGGAGGTGGGACGAGCAGTACTTC.

This clone has more than one count but fewer than ten. The chain carries TRBV5-4 and TRBJ2-5; D may be TRBD2 (7 bases). The CDR3 has 15 amino acids. Germline loops: CDR1 SGHNT, CDR2 YYREEE (reference sequence). V gave up 3 bases and J gave up 2 bases, with 14 bases separating them. CDR3 sequence (DNA): TGTGCCAGCAGCTGGGGTAGGGGGGGACAAGAGACCCAGTACTTC. Its translation: CASSWGRGGQETQYF.

This chain connects TRBV7-9 to TRBJ1-2; no clear D gene. From germline, CDR1 is SEHNR and CDR2 FQNEAQ (reference sequence). V was trimmed by 3 bases and J by 4 bases, leaving 12 bases between them. This CDR3 contains 14 residues. In DNA, the CDR3 is TGTGCCAGCAGCTTGGGAGGGATCTCCTATGGCTACACCTTC. This translates into CASSLGGISYGYTF.

This chain links TRBV18 with TRBJ1-3; D gene unclear. Looked up from germline, CDR1 is KGHSH and CDR2 is LQKENI. The V gene lost 2 bases and the J gene lost 0 bases, with 8 bases spanning the gap. This CDR3 has 15 amino acids. The CDR3: CASSPAAGSGNTIYF. CDR3 coding DNA: TGTGCCAGCTCACCAGCCGCGGGCTCTGGAAACACCATATATTTT.